This T cell receptor beta chain was observed in a study of cytomegalovirus exposure and HLA in healthy donors. Whole-study findings and limits: Cytomegalovirus-associated status was assigned to approximately 160 TCR beta chains. Later analysis suggested most CMV-associated TCR beta chains were HLA-restricted. An analysis was carried out later, and it reportedly showed fewer N-insertions in an Asian-associated ancestry cluster than the approximately 680-donor mean. Generally TCR sequences proved uncommon, though certain public TCRs appeared in numerous donors.

The PCR ran on 60 Vbeta and 13 Jbeta primers. Sequenced by immunoSEQ multiplex PCR; TCRdb stores in-frame clones only, minus some. This sample has some 170,000 clones; 81% occur once, and the top ten carry around 4.7%. Concerning this clone: Its specificity is not known.

CDR3 length: 13 residues. V lost 4 bases, J lost 8 bases, and 14 bases lay in between. CDR1 is MNHEY and CDR2 is SVGAGI in the germline V gene. The receptor comes from a woman younger than 35 in good health and CMV-seropositive. Sequencing was done on a sample of PBMCs. This rearrangement joins TRBV6-5 to TRBJ1-2; D possibly corresponds to TRBD1 (6 bases). This CDR3 reads CASSSLQGRGYTF. The CDR3 DNA follows: TGTGCCAGCAGTTCCCTACAGGGTCGGGGCTACACCTTC.